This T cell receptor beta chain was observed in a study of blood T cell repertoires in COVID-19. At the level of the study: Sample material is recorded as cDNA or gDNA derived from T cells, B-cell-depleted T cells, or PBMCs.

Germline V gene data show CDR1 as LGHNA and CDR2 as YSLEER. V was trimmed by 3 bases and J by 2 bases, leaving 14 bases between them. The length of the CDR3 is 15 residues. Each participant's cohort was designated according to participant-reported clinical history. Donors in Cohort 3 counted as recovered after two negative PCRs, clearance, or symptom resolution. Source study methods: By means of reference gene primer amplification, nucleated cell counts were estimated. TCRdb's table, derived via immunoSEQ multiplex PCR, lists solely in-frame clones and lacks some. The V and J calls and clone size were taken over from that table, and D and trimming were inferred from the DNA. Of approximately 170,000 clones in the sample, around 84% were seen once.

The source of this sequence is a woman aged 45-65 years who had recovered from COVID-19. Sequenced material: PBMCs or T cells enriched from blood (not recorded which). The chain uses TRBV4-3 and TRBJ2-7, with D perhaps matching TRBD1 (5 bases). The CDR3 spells CASSQDFDRAYEQYF. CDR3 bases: TGCGCCAGCAGCCAGGATTTTGACAGAGCCTACGAGCAGTACTTC.